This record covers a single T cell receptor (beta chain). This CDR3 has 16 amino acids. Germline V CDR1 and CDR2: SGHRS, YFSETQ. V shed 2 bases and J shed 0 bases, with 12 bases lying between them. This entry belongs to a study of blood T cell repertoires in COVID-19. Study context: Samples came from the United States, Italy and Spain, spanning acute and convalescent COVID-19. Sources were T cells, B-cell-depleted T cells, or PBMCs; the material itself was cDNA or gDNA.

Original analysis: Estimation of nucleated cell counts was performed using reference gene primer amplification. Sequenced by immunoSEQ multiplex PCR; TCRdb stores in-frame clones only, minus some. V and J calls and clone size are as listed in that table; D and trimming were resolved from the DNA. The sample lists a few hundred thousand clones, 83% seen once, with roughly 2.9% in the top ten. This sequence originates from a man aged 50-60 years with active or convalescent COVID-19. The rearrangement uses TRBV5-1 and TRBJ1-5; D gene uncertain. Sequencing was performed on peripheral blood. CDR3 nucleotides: TGCGCCAGCAGCTTAGGTGAACAGAATAGCAATCAGCCCCAGCATTTT. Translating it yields CASSLGEQNSNQPQHF. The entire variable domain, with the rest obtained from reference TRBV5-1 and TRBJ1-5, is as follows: KAGVTQTPRYLIKTRGQQVTLSCSPISGHRSVSWYQQTPGQGLQFLFEYFSETQRNKGNFPGRFSGRQFSNSRSEMNVSTLELGDSALYLCASSLGEQNSNQPQHFGDGTRLSIL.